This TCR beta chain was documented in a study of blood T cell repertoires in COVID-19. Study information: Italy, Spain and the United States were the sources of the convalescent and acute COVID-19 samples. In each case, the material was cDNA or gDNA derived from T cells, B-cell-depleted T cells, or PBMCs.

Using immunoSEQ multiplex PCR, the repertoire was profiled, and TCRdb retains in-frame clones only, with some absent. Counted here are approximately 57,000 clones, roughly 78% occurring once; the ten biggest clones make up 8.2%. J lost 4 bases, V lost 4 bases, and 5 bases had no gene match. Germline CDR1 and CDR2: MDHEN and SYDVKM. CDR3 length: 15 amino acids. This clone showed up just once. V is TRBV28 and J is TRBJ2-1, with TRBD1 matching over 9 bases. Input material: peripheral blood. This TCR was recovered from a woman of 80 years or more with acute or convalescent COVID-19. Here the CDR3 reads CASSYSGTGYNEQFF. In DNA, the CDR3 is TGTGCCAGCAGTTACTCCGGGACAGGGTACAATGAGCAGTTCTTC. Together with reference TRBV28 and TRBJ2-1, the CDR3 gives the full variable domain: DVKVTQSSRYLVKRTGEKVFLECVQDMDHENMFWYRQDPGLGLRLIYFSYDVKMKEKGDIPEGYSVSREKKERFSLILESASTNQTSMYLCASSYSGTGYNEQFFGPGTRLTVL.